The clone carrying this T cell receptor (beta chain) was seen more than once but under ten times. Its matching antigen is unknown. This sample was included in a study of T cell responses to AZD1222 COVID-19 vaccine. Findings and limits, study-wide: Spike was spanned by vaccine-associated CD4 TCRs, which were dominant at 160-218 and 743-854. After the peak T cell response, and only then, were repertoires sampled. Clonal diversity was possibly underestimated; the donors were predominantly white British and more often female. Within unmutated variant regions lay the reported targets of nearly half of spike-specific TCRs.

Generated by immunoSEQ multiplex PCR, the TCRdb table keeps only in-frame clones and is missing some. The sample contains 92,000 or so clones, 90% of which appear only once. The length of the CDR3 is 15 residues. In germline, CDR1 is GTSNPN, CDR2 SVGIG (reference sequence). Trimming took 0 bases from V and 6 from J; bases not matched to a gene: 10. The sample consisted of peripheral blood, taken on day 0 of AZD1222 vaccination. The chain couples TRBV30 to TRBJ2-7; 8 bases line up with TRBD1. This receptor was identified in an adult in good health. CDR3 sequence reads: CAWSVSRGRPREQYF. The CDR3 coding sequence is TGTGCCTGGAGTGTAAGCAGGGGGCGCCCCCGCGAGCAGTACTTC.